The following is a T cell receptor beta chain sequence with its context. The sample comes from a study of blood T cell repertoires in COVID-19. Study in general: PBMCs, B-cell-depleted T cells, or T cells provided the cDNA or gDNA that made up the material.

The germline V gene has CDR1 GTSNPN and CDR2 SVGIG (reference sequence). V was pared by 4 bases and J by 9 bases, with 8 bases of the junction left unmatched. The length of the CDR3 is 14 residues. Original data processing: It was from reference gene primer amplification that nucleated cell counts were estimated. Sequenced by immunoSEQ multiplex PCR; TCRdb stores in-frame clones only, minus some. V, J and clone size are taken as reported in that table, and D and trimming were inferred from the DNA itself. The table includes hundreds of thousands of clones, about 89% detected once. Material for sequencing was peripheral blood. The sequence was collected from a woman aged 25 to 45 with acute or convalescent COVID-19. The V gene is TRBV30, the J gene TRBJ2-1; 11 nucleotides match TRBD2. The CDR3 DNA reads TGTGCCTGGAACCAAGGCACTAGCGGGAGTGAGCAGTTCTTC. This gives the protein CAWNQGTSGSEQFF.